This T cell receptor (beta chain) was identified in a study of blood T cell repertoires in COVID-19. At the level of the study: T cells, B-cell-depleted T cells, or PBMCs provided the cDNA or gDNA that served as material.

Assay used: immunoSEQ multiplex PCR; TCRdb lists only in-frame clones, some missing. The top ten hold roughly a quarter of the sample, which has some 48,000 clones, roughly nine tenths seen once. V dropped 4 bases and J dropped 3 bases, with 13 bases sitting between them. The germline V gene has CDR1 SGHRS and CDR2 YFSETQ. The CDR3 is 15 residues long. The sequencing sample was made of peripheral blood. This TCR derives from an elderly woman with acute or convalescent COVID-19. The chain joins TRBV5-1 to TRBJ2-2; perhaps TRBD2 as D (6 bases). CDR3 bases: TGCGCCAGCAGCCCGGAGGCTAGCGACACCGGGGAGCTGTTTTTT. It translates to CASSPEASDTGELFF.